The 12 T cell receptor beta chains below come from one sample, sequenced in a study of Ad26.COV2.S vaccination and SARS-CoV-2 variants. Some clones are missing from TCRdb's copy, which holds only in-frame ones; the method was immunoSEQ multiplex PCR. The table records about 87,000 clones, around 82% of them present only once. Source: peripheral blood, taken after recovery from COVID-19. The receptors stem from a human donor who had recovered from COVID-19.

The J gene is TRBJ2-6, the V gene TRBV7-9; D remains unclear. The CDR3 length is 17 residues. The germline V gene has CDR1 SEHNR and CDR2 FQNEAQ (reference sequence). V was cut by 1 base and J by 2 bases, with 12 bases left in between. This chain's CDR3 is CASSLGRGRAGANVLTF. Written as DNA, the CDR3 is TGTGCCAGCAGCTTAGGCCGAGGTAGGGCTGGGGCCAACGTCCTGACTTTC.

The chain has TRBV7-2 and TRBJ1-5; D gene ambiguous. Between the trimmed V and J ends, which lost 4 bases and 2 bases, there was a span of 3 bases. From germline, CDR1 is SGHTA and CDR2 FQGNSA. This CDR3 is built from 12 residues. CDR3 sequence (DNA): TGTGCCAGCAGCTGGGGCAATCAGCCCCAGCATTTT. It translates to CASSWGNQPQHF.

The chain uses TRBV28 and TRBJ2-7; D gene unclear. CDR1 is MDHEN, CDR2 SYDVKM, per germline. This CDR3 has 13 amino acids. V was pared by 3 bases and J by 5 bases, with 11 bases between. This chain's CDR3 is CASSLVSGNEQYF. CDR3 nucleotides: TGTGCCAGCAGTTTGGTCAGTGGCAACGAGCAGTACTTC.

V and J are TRBV7-2 and TRBJ1-5; 9 bases align to TRBD1. The CDR3 consists of 16 residues. With V trimmed by 1 base and J by 7 bases, 8 bases remained unmatched. Per germline, CDR1 SGHTA and CDR2 FQGNSA. The CDR3 DNA reads as TGTGCCAGCAGCTTAGGGGACAGGGTTTCGGGCCAGCCCCAGCATTTT. The encoded protein is CASSLGDRVSGQPQHF.

The rearrangement links TRBV5-6 to TRBJ1-3; D gene ambiguous. Looked up from germline, CDR1 is SGHDT and CDR2 is YYEEEE. V lost 1 base and J 4 bases, leaving 9 bases between the germline ends. The CDR3 runs to 14 residues. The CDR3 sequence: CASSLLNSGNTIYF. The CDR3 region has the DNA TGTGCCAGCAGCTTGTTGAACAGCGGAAACACCATATATTTT.

In its sample, this clone was seen a few times. The J gene is TRBJ1-2, the V gene TRBV7-9, with unresolved D. The CDR3 spans 13 residues. The V gene's germline CDR1 is SEHNR and CDR2 FQNEAQ (reference sequence). V was shortened by 2 bases and J by 5 bases, with 9 bases between the two germline ends. The DNA for the CDR3 is TGTGCCAGCAGCTTAACGGAGGCATATGGCTACACCTTC. Encoded protein: CASSLTEAYGYTF.

V gene TRBV4-2 combines with J gene TRBJ2-3; 11 nucleotides match TRBD2. Germline trimming cut 0 bases from V and 2 bases from J; bases unmatched to any gene: 7. Germline CDR1 reads LGHNA; CDR2 reads YNFKEQ. This CDR3 contains 18 residues. CDR3 in amino acids: CASSQDPGLAVPTDTQYF. The CDR3 DNA reads as TGTGCCAGCAGCCAAGACCCGGGACTAGCGGTTCCCACAGATACGCAGTATTTT.

The chain has TRBV28 and TRBJ2-5; maybe TRBD2 (6 bases). CDR1 and CDR2 (germline): MDHEN, SYDVKM. The CDR3 length is 14 residues. The V and J ends lost 6 bases and 1 base respectively, with 12 bases between them. The chain's CDR3 is CASRPAGLQETQYF. The CDR3, as DNA: TGTGCCAGCAGACCAGCGGGCCTCCAAGAGACCCAGTACTTC. The entire variable domain, with the rest obtained from reference TRBV28 and TRBJ2-5, is as follows: DVKVTQSSRYLVKRTGEKVFLECVQDMDHENMFWYRQDPGLGLRLIYFSYDVKMKEKGDIPEGYSVSREKKERFSLILESASTNQTSMYLCASRPAGLQETQYFGPGTRLLVL.

The chain combines TRBV19 with TRBJ2-5; 11 bases are shared with TRBD2. The length of the CDR3 is 16 residues. Trimming removed 3 bases from V and 5 bases from J; junction bases left unmatched: 8. CDR1 and CDR2 from the germline V gene are LNHDA and SQIVND (reference sequence). In nucleotides, the CDR3 is TGTGCCAGTAGTATCCTTCTAGCGGGAGGAGCCGAGACCCAGTACTTC. It yields the protein CASSILLAGGAETQYF. The variable domain in full, completed from reference TRBV19 and TRBJ2-5, reads DGGITQSPKYLFRKEGQNVTLSCEQNLNHDAMYWYRQDPGQGLRLIYYSQIVNDFQKGDIAEGYSVSREKKESFPLTVTSAQKNPTAFYLCASSILLAGGAETQYFGPGTRLLVL.

A single count supports this clone. The chain employs TRBV6-6 and TRBJ2-7, with TRBD2 identical over 12 bases. The CDR3 runs 19 residues. Germline assignment: CDR1 MNHNY and CDR2 SVGAGI (reference sequence). V was clipped by 5 bases and J by 3 bases; unmatched bases: 17. CDR3 residues: CASSLSSGRAPGFVYEQYF. The CDR3 region has the DNA TGTGCCAGCAGTCTGTCTAGCGGGAGGGCCCCTGGGTTTGTCTACGAGCAGTACTTC.

The chain joins TRBV28 to TRBJ2-7; unclear D gene. V was pared by 6 bases and J by 3 bases, with 9 bases between. Germline-derived CDR1 and CDR2 are MDHEN and SYDVKM. The CDR3 contains 12 residues. The DNA for the CDR3 is TGTGCCAGCAGGCCTGGCCACTACGAGCAGTACTTC. It codes for CASRPGHYEQYF. Using reference TRBV28 and TRBJ2-7 for the parts outside the CDR3, the full variable domain is DVKVTQSSRYLVKRTGEKVFLECVQDMDHENMFWYRQDPGLGLRLIYFSYDVKMKEKGDIPEGYSVSREKKERFSLILESASTNQTSMYLCASRPGHYEQYFGPGTRLTVT.

Only one count was recorded for this clone. This chain links TRBV3-1 (or the pseudogene TRBV3-2) with TRBJ2-2, with D hard to call. Germline-derived CDR1 and CDR2 are LGHDT and YNNKEL (reference sequence). This CDR3 has 17 residues. With 4 bases removed from V and 0 bases from J, the gap between germline ends came to 15 bases. The CDR3 DNA follows: TGTGCCAGCAGCCGTGTGAGTACCCACGCGAACACCGGGGAGCTGTTTTTT. Amino acids: CASSRVSTHANTGELFF.